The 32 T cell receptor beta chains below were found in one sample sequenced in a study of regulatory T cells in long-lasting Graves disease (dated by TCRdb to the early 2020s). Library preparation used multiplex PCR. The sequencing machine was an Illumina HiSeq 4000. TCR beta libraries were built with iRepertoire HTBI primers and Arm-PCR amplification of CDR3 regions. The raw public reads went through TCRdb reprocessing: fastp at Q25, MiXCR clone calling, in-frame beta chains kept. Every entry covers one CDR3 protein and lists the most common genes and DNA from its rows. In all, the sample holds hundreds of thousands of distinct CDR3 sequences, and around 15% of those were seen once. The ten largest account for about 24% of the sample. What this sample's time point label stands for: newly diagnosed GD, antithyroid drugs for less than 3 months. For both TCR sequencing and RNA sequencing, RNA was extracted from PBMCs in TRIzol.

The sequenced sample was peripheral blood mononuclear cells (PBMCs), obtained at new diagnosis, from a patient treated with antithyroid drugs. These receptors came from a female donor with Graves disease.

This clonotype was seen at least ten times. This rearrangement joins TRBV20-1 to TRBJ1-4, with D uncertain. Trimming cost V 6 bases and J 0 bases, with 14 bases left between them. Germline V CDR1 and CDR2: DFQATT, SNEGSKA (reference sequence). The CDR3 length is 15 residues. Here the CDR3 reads CSAKGGEATNEKLFF. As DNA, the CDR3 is TGCAGTGCCAAAGGCGGGGAAGCAACTAATGAAAAACTGTTTTTT.

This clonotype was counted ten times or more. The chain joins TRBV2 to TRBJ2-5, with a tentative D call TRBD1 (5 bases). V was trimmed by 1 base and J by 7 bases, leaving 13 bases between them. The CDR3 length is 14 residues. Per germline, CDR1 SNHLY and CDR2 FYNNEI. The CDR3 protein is CASSEEQARRTQYF. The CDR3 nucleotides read TGTGCCAGCAGTGAAGAACAGGCACGGAGGACCCAGTACTTC.

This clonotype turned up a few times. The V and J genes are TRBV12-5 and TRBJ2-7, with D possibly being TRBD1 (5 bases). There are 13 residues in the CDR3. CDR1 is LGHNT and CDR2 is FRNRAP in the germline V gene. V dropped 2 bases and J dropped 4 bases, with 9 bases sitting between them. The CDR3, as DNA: TGTGCTAGTGGTTTGACCGCAGGGTACGAGCAGTACTTC. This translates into CASGLTAGYEQYF. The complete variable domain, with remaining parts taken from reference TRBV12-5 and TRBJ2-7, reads DARVTQTPRHKVTEMGQEVTMRCQPILGHNTVFWYRQTMMQGLELLAYFRNRAPLDDSGMPKDRFSAEMPDATLATLKIQPSEPRDSAVYFCASGLTAGYEQYFGPGTRLTVT.

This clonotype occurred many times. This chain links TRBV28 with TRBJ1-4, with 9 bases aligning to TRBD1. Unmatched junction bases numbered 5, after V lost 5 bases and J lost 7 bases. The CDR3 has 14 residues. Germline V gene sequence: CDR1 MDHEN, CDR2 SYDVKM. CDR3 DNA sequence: TGTGCCAGCAGTCCAACGGACAGGGGTGAAAAACTGTTTTTT. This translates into CASSPTDRGEKLFF. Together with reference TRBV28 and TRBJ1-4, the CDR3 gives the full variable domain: DVKVTQSSRYLVKRTGEKVFLECVQDMDHENMFWYRQDPGLGLRLIYFSYDVKMKEKGDIPEGYSVSREKKERFSLILESASTNQTSMYLCASSPTDRGEKLFFGSGTQLSVL.

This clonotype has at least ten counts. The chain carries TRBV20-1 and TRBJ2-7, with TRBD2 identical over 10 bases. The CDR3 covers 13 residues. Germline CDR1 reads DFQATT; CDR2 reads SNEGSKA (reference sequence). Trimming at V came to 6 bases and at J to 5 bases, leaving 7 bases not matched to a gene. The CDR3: CSALAGAFNEQYF. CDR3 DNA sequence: TGCAGTGCCCTAGCGGGGGCTTTTAACGAGCAGTACTTC.

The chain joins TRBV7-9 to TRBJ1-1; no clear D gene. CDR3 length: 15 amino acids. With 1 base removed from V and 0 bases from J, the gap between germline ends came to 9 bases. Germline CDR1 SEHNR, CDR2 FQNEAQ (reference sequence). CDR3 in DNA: TGTGCCAGCAGCTTAGGGTGGGATGTGAACACTGAAGCTTTCTTT. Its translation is CASSLGWDVNTEAFF.

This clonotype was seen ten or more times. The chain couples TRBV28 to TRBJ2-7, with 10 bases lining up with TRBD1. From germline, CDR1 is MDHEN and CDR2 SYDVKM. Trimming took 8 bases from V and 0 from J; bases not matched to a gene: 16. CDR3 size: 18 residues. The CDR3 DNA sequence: TGTGCCAGCTCCCCCCTCCGGGACAGGGGCATAAGCTCCTACGAGCAGTACTTC. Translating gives CASSPLRDRGISSYEQYF. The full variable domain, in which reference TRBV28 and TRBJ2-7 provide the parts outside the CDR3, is DVKVTQSSRYLVKRTGEKVFLECVQDMDHENMFWYRQDPGLGLRLIYFSYDVKMKEKGDIPEGYSVSREKKERFSLILESASTNQTSMYLCASSPLRDRGISSYEQYFGPGTRLTVT.

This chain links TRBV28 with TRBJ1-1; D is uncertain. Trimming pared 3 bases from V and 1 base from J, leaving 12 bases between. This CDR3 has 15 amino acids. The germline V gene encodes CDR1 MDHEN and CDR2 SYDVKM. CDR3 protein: CASSFPVGANTEAFF. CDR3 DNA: TGTGCCAGCAGTTTTCCTGTTGGCGCGAACACTGAAGCTTTCTTT.

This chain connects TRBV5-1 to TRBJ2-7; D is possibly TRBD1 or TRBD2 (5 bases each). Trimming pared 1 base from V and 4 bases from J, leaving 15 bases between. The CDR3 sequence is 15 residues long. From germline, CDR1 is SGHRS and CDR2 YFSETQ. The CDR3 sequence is CASSLLPGPEYEQYF. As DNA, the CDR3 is TGCGCCAGCAGCTTGCTCCCGGGACCCGAATACGAGCAGTACTTC. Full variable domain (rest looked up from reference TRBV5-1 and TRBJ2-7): KAGVTQTPRYLIKTRGQQVTLSCSPISGHRSVSWYQQTPGQGLQFLFEYFSETQRNKGNFPGRFSGRQFSNSRSEMNVSTLELGDSALYLCASSLLPGPEYEQYFGPGTRLTVT.

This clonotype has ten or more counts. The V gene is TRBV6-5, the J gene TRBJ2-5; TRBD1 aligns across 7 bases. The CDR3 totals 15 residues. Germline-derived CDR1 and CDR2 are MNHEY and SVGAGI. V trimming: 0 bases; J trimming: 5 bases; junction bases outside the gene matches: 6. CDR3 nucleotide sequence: TGTGCCAGCAGTTACTCGATAGGGGGCCGGGAGACCCAGTACTTC. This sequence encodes CASSYSIGGRETQYF.

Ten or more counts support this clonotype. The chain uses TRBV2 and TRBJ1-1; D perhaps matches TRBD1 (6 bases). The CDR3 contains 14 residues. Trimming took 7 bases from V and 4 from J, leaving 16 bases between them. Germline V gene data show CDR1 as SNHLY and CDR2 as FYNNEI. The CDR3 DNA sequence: TGTGCCAGCATCCAGGTAGGGGGTGGCACTGAAGCTTTCTTT. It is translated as CASIQVGGGTEAFF. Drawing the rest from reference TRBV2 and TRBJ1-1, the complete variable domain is EPEVTQTPSHQVTQMGQEVILRCVPISNHLYFYWYRQILGQKVEFLVSFYNNEISEKSEIFDDQFSVERPDGSNFTLKIRSTKLEDSAMYFCASIQVGGGTEAFFGQGTRLTVV.

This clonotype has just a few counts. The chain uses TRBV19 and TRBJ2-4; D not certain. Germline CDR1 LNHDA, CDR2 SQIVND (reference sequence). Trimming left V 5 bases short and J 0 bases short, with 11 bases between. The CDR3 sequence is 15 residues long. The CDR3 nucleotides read TGTGCCAGTAGTCCCCGACAACTAGCCAAAAACATTCAGTACTTC. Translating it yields CASSPRQLAKNIQYF.

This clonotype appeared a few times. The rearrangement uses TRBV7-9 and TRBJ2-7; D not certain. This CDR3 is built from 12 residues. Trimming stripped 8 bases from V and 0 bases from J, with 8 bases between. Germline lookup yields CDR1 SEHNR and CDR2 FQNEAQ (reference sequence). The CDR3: CASVGNSYEQYF. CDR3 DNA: TGTGCCAGCGTGGGTAACTCCTACGAGCAGTACTTC.

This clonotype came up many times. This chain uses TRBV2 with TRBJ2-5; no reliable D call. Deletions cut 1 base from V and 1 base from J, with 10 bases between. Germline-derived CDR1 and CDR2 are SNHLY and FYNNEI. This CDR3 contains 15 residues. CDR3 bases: TGTGCCAGCAGTGAAGACCGCCACCCCCAAGAGACCCAGTACTTC. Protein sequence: CASSEDRHPQETQYF.

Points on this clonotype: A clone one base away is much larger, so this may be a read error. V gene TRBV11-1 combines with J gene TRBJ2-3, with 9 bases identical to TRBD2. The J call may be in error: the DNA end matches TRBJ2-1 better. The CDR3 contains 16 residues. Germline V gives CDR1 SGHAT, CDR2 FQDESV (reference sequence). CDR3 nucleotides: TGTGCCAGCAGCCCTCGGCTAGCGGGGAGGCTCGATGAGCAGTTCTTC. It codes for CASSPRLAGRLDEQFF.

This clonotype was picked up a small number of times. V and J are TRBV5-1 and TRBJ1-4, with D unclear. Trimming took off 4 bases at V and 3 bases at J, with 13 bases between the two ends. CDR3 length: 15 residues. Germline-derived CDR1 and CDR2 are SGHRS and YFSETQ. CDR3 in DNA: TGCGCCAGCAGCCCTGGGCGGGTGGCTAATGAAAAACTGTTTTTT. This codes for CASSPGRVANEKLFF. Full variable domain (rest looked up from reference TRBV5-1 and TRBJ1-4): KAGVTQTPRYLIKTRGQQVTLSCSPISGHRSVSWYQQTPGQGLQFLFEYFSETQRNKGNFPGRFSGRQFSNSRSEMNVSTLELGDSALYLCASSPGRVANEKLFFGSGTQLSVL.

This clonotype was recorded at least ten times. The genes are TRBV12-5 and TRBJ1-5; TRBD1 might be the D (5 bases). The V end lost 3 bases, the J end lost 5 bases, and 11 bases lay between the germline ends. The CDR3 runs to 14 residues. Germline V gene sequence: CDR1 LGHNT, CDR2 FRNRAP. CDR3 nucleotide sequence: TGTGCTAGTGGTTTACGGGACGGATATCAGCCCCAGCATTTT. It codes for CASGLRDGYQPQHF.

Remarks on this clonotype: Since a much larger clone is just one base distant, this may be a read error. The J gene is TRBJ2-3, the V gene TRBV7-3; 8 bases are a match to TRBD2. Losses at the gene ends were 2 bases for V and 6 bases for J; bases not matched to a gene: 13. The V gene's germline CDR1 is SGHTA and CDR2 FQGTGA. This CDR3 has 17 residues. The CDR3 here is CASSLAVAGPFGDTQYF. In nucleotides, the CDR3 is TGTGCCAGCAGCTTAGCAGTAGCGGGACCCTTCGGGGATACGCAGTATTTT.

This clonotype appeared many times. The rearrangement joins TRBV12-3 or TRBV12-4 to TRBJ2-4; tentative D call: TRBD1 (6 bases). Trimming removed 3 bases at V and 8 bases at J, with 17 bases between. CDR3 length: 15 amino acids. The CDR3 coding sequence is TGTGCCAGCAGTTTGGGACAATCAATACGGGACATTCAGTACTTC. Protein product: CASSLGQSIRDIQYF.

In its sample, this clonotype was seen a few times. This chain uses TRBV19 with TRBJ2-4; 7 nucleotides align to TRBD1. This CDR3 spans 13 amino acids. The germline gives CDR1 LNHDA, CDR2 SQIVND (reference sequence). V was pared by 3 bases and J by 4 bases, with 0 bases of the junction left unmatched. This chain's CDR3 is CASSIRGKNIQYF. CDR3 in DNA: TGTGCCAGTAGTATCAGGGGGAAAAACATTCAGTACTTC.

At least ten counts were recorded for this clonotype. The CDR3 loop is CASSVDGAGLNEQFF. CDR3 coding DNA: TGTGCCAGCAGCGTAGACGGAGCGGGGTTGAATGAGCAGTTCTTC. The genes are TRBV9 and TRBJ2-1; 7 bases line up with TRBD2. This CDR3 is built from 15 residues. Trimming removed 0 bases from V and 7 bases from J; junction bases left unmatched: 7. Germline V gives CDR1 SGDLS, CDR2 YYNGEE. Full variable domain (rest looked up from reference TRBV9 and TRBJ2-1): DSGVTQTPKHLITATGQRVTLRCSPRSGDLSVYWYQQSLDQGLQFLIQYYNGEERAKGNILERFSAQQFPDLHSELNLSSLELGDSALYFCASSVDGAGLNEQFFGPGTRLTVL.

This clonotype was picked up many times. CDR3 nucleotide sequence: TGTGCCATCAGTGTTGGGGACGATGGCTACACCTTC. It yields the protein CAISVGDDGYTF. The V and J genes are TRBV10-3 and TRBJ1-2; weak D call: TRBD1 (5 bases). The germline gives CDR1 ENHRY, CDR2 SYGVKD. The length of the CDR3 is 12 residues. Trimming took 4 bases from V and 6 from J, leaving 9 bases between them.

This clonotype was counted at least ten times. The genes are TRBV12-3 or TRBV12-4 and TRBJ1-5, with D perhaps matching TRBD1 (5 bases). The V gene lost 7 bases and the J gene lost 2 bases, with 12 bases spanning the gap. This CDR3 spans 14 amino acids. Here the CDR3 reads CASTLGGGNQPQHF. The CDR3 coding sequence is TGTGCCAGCACCTTGGGGGGGGGCAATCAGCCCCAGCATTTT.

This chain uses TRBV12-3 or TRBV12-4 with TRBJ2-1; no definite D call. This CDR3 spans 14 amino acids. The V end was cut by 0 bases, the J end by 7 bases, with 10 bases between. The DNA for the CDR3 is TGTGCCAGCAGTTTAGCGCTGGGTCGGAATGAGCAGTTCTTC. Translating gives CASSLALGRNEQFF.

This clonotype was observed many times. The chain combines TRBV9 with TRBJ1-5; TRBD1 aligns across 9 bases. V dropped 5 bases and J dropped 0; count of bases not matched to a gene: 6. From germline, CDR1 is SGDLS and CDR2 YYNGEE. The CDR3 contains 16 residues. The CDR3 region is CASRGRDRDSNQPQHF. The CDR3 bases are TGTGCCAGCAGGGGCAGGGACAGGGATAGCAATCAGCCCCAGCATTTT.

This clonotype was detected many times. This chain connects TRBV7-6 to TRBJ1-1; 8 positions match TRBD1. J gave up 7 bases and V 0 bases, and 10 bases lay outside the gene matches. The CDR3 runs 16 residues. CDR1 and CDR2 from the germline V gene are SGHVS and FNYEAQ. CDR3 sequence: CASSLALRQGSGEAFF. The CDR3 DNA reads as TGTGCCAGCAGCTTAGCGTTGAGACAGGGGTCTGGTGAAGCTTTCTTT. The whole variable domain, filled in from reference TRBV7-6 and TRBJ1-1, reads GAGVSQSPRYKVTKRGQDVALRCDPISGHVSLYWYRQALGQGPEFLTYFNYEAQQDKSGLPNDRFSAERPEGSISTLTIQRTEQRDSAMYRCASSLALRQGSGEAFFGQGTRLTVV.

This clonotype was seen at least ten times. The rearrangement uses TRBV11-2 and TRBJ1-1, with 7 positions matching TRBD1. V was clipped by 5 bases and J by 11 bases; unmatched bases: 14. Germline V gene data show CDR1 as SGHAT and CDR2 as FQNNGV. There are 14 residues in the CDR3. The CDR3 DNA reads TGTGCCAGCAGCCTGGTTCTGGGGCGACAGGGCGCTTTCTTT. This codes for CASSLVLGRQGAFF.

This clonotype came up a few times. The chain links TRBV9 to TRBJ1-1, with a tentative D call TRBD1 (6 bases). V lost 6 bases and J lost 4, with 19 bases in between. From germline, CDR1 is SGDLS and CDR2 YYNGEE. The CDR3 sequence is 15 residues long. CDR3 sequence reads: CASTGIFGGPTEAFF. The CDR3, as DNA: TGTGCCAGCACCGGAATTTTCGGGGGGCCCACTGAAGCTTTCTTT.

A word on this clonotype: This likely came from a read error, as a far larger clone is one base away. The CDR3 sequence is CACSLASQGVFTDTQYF. The CDR3 coding sequence is TGTGCCTGCAGCTTAGCTTCACAGGGGGTGTTCACAGATACGCAGTATTTT. The genes are TRBV7-2 and TRBJ2-3; 8 bases are a match to TRBD1. The germline gives CDR1 SGHTA, CDR2 FQGNSA. The CDR3 runs 17 residues.

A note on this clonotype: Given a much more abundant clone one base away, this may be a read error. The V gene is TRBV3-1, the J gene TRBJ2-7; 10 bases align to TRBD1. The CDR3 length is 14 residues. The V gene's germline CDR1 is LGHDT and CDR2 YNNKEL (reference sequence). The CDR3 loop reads CASSGDRGDYEQNF. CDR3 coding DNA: TGTGCCAGCAGCGGGGACAGGGGAGACTACGAGCAGAACTTC.

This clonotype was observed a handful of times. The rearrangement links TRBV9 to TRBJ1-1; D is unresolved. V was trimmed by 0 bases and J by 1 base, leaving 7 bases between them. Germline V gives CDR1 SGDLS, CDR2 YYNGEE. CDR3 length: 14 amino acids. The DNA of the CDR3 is TGTGCCAGCAGCGTAGCATACGGGAACACTGAAGCTTTCTTT. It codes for CASSVAYGNTEAFF.

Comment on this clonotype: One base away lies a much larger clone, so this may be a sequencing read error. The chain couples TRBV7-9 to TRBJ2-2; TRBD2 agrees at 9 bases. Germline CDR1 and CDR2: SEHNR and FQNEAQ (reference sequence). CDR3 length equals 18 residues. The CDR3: CASSLAPAGGYNTGGLFF. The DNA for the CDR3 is TGTGCCAGCAGCTTAGCCCCAGCGGGGGGATATAACACCGGGGGGCTGTTTTTT.